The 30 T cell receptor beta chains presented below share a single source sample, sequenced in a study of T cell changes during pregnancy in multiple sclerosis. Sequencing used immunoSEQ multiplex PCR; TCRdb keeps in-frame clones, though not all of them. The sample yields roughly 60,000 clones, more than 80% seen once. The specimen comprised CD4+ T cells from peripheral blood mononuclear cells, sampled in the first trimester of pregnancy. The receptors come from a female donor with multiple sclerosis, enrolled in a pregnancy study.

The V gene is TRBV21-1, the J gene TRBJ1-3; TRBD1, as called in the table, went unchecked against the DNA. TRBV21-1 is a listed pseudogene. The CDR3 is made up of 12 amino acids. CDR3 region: CASSKHRNTIYF. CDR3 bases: TGTGCCAGCAGCAAACACAGAAACACCATATATTTT.

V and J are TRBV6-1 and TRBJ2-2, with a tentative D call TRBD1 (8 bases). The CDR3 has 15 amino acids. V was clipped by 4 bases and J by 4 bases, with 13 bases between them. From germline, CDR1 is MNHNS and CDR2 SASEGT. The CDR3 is CASSVYRGGTGELFF. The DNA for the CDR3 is TGTGCCAGCAGTGTTTACAGGGGGGGCACCGGGGAGCTGTTTTTT.

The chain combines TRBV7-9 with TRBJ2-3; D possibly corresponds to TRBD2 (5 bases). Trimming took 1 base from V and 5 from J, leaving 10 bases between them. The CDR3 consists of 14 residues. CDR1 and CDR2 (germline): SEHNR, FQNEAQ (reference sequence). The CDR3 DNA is TGTGCCAGCAGCTTAGGGACTCATATAGATACGCAGTATTTT. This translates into CASSLGTHIDTQYF. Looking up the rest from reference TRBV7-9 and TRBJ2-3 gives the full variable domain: DTGVSQNPRHKITKRGQNVTFRCDPISEHNRLYWYRQTLGQGPEFLTYFQNEAQLEKSRLLSDRFSAERPKGSFSTLEIQRTEQGDSAMYLCASSLGTHIDTQYFGPGTRLTVL.

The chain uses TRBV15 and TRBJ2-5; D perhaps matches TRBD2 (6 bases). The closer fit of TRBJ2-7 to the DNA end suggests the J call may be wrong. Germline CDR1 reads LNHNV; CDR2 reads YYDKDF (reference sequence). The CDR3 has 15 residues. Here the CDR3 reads CATSRGVAAPYEQYF. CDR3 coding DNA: TGTGCCACCAGCAGAGGGGTAGCGGCTCCTTACGAGCAGTACTTC.

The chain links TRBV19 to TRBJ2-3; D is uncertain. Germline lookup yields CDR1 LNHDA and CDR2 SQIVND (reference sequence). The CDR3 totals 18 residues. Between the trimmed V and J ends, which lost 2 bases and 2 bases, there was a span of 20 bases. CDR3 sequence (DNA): TGTGCCAGTAGTATATCGGTGGAGTGGCGCCCTAACACAGATACGCAGTATTTT. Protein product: CASSISVEWRPNTDTQYF.

Written as DNA, the CDR3 is TGTGCCAGCAGCCCCGCGGCTAGCGGGGGGGCCGGCGGGGAGCTGTTTTTT. This encodes CASSPAASGGAGGELFF. V gene TRBV9 combines with J gene TRBJ2-2, with 12 bases identical to TRBD2. V was clipped by 4 bases and J by 7 bases; unmatched bases: 11. There are 17 residues in the CDR3. Germline loops: CDR1 SGDLS, CDR2 YYNGEE.

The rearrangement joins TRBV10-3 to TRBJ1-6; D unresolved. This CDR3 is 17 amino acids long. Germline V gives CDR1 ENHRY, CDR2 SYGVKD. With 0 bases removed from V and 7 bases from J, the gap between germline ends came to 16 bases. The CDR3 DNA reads TGTGCCATCAGTGAGTCGGTTCAAGGCAGCAGGAATTCACCCCTCCACTTT. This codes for CAISESVQGSRNSPLHF.

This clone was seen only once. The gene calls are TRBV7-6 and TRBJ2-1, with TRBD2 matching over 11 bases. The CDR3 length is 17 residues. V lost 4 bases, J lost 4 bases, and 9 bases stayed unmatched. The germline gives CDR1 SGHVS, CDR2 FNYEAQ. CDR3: CASSSRLAGRDYNEQFF. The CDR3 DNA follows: TGTGCCAGCAGCTCAAGACTAGCGGGGCGAGATTACAATGAGCAGTTCTTC.

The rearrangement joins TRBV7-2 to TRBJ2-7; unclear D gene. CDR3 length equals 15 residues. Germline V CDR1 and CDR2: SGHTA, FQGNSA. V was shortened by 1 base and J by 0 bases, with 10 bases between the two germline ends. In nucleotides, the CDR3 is TGTGCCAGCAGCTTAGATAGAGCATTCTCCTACGAGCAGTACTTC. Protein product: CASSLDRAFSYEQYF.

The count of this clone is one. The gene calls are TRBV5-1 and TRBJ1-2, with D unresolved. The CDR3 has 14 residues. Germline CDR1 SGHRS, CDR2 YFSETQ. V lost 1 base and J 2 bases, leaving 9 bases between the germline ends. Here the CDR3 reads CASSLSGYNYGYTF. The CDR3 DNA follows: TGCGCCAGCAGCTTGTCGGGATACAACTATGGCTACACCTTC.

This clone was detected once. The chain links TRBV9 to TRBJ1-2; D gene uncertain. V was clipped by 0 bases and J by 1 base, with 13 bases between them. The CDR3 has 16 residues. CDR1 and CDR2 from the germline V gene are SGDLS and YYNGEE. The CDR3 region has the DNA TGTGCCAGCAGCGTAGCGCCCACAGATCTTAACTATGGCTACACCTTC. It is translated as CASSVAPTDLNYGYTF. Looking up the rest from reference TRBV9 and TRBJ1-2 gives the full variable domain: DSGVTQTPKHLITATGQRVTLRCSPRSGDLSVYWYQQSLDQGLQFLIQYYNGEERAKGNILERFSAQQFPDLHSELNLSSLELGDSALYFCASSVAPTDLNYGYTFGSGTRLTVV.

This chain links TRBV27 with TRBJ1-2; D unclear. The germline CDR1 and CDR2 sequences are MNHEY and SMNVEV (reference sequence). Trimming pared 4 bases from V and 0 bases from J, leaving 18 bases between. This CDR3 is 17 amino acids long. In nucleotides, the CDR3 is TGTGCCAGCAGTTATCGACTGACGAACCTGCCTAACTATGGCTACACCTTC. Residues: CASSYRLTNLPNYGYTF.

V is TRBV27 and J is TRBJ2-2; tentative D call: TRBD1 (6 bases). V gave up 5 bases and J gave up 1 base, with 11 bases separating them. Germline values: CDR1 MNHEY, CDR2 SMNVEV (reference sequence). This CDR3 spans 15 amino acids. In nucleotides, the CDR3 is TGTGCCAGCAGTCACGGGACAAGGAACACCGGGGAGCTGTTTTTT. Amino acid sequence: CASSHGTRNTGELFF.

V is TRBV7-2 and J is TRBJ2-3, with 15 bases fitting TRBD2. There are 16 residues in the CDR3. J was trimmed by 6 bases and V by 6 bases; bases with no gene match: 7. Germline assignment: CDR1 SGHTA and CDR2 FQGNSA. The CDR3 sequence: CASRRTSGGALDTQYF. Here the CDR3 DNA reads TGTGCCAGCAGACGGACTAGCGGGGGGGCCTTGGATACGCAGTATTTT.

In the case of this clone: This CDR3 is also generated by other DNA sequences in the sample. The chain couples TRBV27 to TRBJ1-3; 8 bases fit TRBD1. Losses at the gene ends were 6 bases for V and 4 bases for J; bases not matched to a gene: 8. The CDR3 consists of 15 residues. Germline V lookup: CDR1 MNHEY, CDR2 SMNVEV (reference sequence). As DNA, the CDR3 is TGTGCCAGCAGCTCCCAGGGGGCGCGAGGAAACACCATATATTTT. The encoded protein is CASSSQGARGNTIYF.

The CDR3 bases are TGTGCCAGCAGCTCTATTTCGGCGGGGGGGACTGAAGCTTTCTTT. Protein sequence: CASSSISAGGTEAFF. The chain is built from TRBV5-6 and TRBJ1-1; a possible D gene is TRBD1 (5 bases). Trimming removed 3 bases at V and 5 bases at J, with 17 bases between. The CDR3 runs 15 residues. CDR1 is SGHDT, CDR2 YYEEEE, per germline.

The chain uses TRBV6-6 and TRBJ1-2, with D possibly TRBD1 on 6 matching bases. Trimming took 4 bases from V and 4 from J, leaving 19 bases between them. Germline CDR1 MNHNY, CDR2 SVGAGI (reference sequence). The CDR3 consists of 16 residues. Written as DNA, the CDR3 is TGTGCCAGCAGTTCCAATTCCAGGGGTCTGAGCTATGGCTACACCTTC. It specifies CASSSNSRGLSYGYTF.

CDR3 DNA: TGTGCCAGTGATACAGGGGGCGGGACCCAGTACTTC. This encodes CASDTGGGTQYF. The rearrangement joins TRBV19 to TRBJ2-5; 9 bases map to TRBD1. The trim removed 8 bases at V and 7 bases at J, leaving 5 bases unmatched. This CDR3 spans 12 amino acids. Germline CDR1 and CDR2: LNHDA and SQIVND (reference sequence).

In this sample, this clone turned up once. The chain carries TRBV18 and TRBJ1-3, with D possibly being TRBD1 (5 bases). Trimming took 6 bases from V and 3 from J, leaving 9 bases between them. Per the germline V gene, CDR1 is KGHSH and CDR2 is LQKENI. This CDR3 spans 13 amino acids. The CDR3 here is CASSQGHGNTIYF. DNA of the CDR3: TGTGCCAGCTCCCAAGGACATGGAAACACCATATATTTT.

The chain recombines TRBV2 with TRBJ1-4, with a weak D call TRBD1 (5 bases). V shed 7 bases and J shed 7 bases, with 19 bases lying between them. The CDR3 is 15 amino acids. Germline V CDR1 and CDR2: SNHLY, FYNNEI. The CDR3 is CASTRTAGTGEKLFF. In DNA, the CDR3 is TGTGCCAGCACTCGAACGGCGGGGACCGGTGAAAAACTGTTTTTT.

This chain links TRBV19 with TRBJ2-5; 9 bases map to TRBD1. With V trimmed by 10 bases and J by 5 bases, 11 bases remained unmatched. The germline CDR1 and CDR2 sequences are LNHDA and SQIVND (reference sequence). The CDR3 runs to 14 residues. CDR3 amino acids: CATAPGTGTETQYF. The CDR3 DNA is TGTGCCACTGCACCCGGGACAGGGACTGAGACCCAGTACTTC. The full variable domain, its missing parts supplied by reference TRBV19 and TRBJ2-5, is DGGITQSPKYLFRKEGQNVTLSCEQNLNHDAMYWYRQDPGQGLRLIYYSQIVNDFQKGDIAEGYSVSREKKESFPLTVTSAQKNPTAFYLCATAPGTGTETQYFGPGTRLLVL.

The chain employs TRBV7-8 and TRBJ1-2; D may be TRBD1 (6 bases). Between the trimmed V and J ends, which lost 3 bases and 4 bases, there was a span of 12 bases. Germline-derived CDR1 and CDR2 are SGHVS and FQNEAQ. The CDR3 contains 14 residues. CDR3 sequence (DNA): TGTGCCAGCAGCTTGTGGACAGACCCCTATGGCTACACCTTC. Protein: CASSLWTDPYGYTF.

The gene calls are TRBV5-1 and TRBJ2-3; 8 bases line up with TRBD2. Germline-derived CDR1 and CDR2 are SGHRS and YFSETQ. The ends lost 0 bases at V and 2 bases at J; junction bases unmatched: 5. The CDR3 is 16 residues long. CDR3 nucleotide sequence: TGCGCCAGCAGCTTGGGACTAGCGATGAACACAGATACGCAGTATTTT. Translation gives CASSLGLAMNTDTQYF.

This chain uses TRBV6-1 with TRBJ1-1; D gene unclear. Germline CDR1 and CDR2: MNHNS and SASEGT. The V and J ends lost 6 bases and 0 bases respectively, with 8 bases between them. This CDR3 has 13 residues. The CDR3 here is CASRLELNTEAFF. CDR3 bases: TGTGCCAGCAGACTAGAGTTGAACACTGAAGCTTTCTTT.

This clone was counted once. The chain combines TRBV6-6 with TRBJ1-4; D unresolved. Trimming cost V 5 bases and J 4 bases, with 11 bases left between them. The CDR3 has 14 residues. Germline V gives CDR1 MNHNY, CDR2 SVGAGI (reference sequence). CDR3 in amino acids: CASSTPGGNEKLFF. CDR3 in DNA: TGTGCCAGCAGTACGCCAGGAGGTAATGAAAAACTGTTTTTT.

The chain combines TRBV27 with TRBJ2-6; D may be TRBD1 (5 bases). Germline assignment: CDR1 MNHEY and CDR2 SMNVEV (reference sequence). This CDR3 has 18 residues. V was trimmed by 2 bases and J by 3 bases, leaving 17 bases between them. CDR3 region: CASSLGQGGFGGANVLTF. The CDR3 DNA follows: TGTGCCAGCAGTTTAGGGCAGGGTGGGTTCGGTGGGGCCAACGTCCTGACTTTC. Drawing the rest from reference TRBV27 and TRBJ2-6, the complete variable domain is EAQVTQNPRYLITVTGKKLTVTCSQNMNHEYMSWYRQDPGLGLRQIYYSMNVEVTDKGDVPEGYKVSRKEKRNFPLILESPSPNQTSLYFCASSLGQGGFGGANVLTFGAGSRLTVL.

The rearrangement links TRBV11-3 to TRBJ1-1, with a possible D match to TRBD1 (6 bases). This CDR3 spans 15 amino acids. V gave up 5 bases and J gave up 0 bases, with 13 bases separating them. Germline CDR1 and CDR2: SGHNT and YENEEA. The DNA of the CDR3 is TGTGCCAGCAGCCCACCCGGGACAATGAACACTGAAGCTTTCTTT. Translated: CASSPPGTMNTEAFF.

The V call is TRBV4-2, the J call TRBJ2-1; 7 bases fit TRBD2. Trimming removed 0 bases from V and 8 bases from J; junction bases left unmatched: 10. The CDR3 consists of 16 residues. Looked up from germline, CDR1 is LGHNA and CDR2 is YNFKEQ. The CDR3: CASSQDPRGRFHEQFF. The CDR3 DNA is TGTGCCAGCAGCCAAGATCCACGCGGGAGATTCCATGAGCAGTTCTTC.

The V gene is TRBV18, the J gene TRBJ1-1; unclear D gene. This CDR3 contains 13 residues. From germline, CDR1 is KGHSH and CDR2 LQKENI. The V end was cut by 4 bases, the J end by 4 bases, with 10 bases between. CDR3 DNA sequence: TGTGCCAGCTCACAAGACTGGAGCACTGAAGCTTTCTTT. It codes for CASSQDWSTEAFF.

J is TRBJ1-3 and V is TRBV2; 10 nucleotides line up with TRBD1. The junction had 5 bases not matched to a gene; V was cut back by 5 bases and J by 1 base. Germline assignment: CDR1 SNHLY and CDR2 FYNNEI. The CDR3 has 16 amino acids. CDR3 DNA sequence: TGTGCCAGCAGTTACAGACAGGGGGCATCTGGAAACACCATATATTTT. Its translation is CASSYRQGASGNTIYF.